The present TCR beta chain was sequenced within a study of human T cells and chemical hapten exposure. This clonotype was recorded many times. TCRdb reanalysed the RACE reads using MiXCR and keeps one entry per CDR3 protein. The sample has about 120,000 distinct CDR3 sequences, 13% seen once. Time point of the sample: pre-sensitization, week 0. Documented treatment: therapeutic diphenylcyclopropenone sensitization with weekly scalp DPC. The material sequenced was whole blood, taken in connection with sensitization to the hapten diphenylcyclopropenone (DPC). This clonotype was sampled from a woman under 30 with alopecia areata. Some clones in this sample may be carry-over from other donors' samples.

CDR3 residues: CASSFGGYGYTF. CDR3 coding DNA: TGTGCCAGCAGTTTCGGTGGCTATGGCTACACCTTC. The V and J genes are TRBV28 and TRBJ1-2; D is uncertain. The CDR3 contains 12 residues. V lost 3 bases, J lost 4 bases, and 6 bases lay in between. Looked up from germline, CDR1 is MDHEN and CDR2 is SYDVKM.